This T cell receptor beta chain was identified during a study of T cell clonality in common variable immunodeficiency. General study results and limits: Reportedly, TCR beta sequences from common variable immunodeficiency showed fewer deletions and N-nucleotide insertions.

V lost 8 bases, J lost 3 bases, and 13 bases lay in between. Germline CDR1 reads SNHLY; CDR2 reads FYNNEI. This CDR3 is 13 amino acids long. Ten or more counts support this clone. The antigen is undetermined. The sequenced fragment ends 3 residues before the CDR3 boundary, so the rest is inferred from the germline J gene. CVID and control samples used equivalent genomic DNA input. TCRdb's table, derived via immunoSEQ multiplex PCR, lists solely in-frame clones and lacks some. This sample comprises approximately 44,000 clones, none seen once only. The clonotype originates from a person between 18 and 70 years old in good health. Material: peripheral blood mononuclear cells. This chain connects TRBV2 to TRBJ2-5; possibly TRBD1 for D (6 bases). The CDR3 protein is CASERDIKETQYF. The sequenced CDR3 bases are TGTGCCAGCGAACGGGACATAAAAGAGACC.